This T cell receptor beta chain was identified in a study of neurological immune-mediated disorders. Germline V gives CDR1 DFQATT, CDR2 SNEGSKA (reference sequence). The trim removed 6 bases at V and 5 bases at J, leaving 13 bases unmatched. This CDR3 is built from 15 residues. The method for making cDNA was 5'RACE, and it used 10-nucleotide random UMIs. TCRdb re-derived calls from the 5' RACE reads in MiXCR, one entry per CDR3 protein. The table records about 43,000 distinct CDR3 sequences, about an eighth of them present only once. The sample holds many counts of this clonotype. The sample consisted of PBMCs. The clonotype was recovered from a female donor in good health. This rearrangement joins TRBV20-1 to TRBJ1-5; 7 bases align to TRBD1. As DNA, the CDR3 is TGCAGTGCCCGCATGTTAGGACAGGAGCATCAGCCCCAGCATTTT. Protein: CSARMLGQEHQPQHF.